The 32 T cell receptor beta chains below come from one sample, sequenced in a study of T-cell memory formation after mild COVID-19. TCRdb reprocessed the 5' RACE reads via MiXCR and lists one record per CDR3 protein. Among 140,000 or so distinct CDR3 sequences listed, under 7% were seen once. The sample consisted of PBMCs or a T cell subset sorted from them (not recorded which). The receptors derive from an adult woman who had mild COVID-19 (a few samples of this study predate the infection). Cell type and time point are not known.

V is TRBV5-1 and J is TRBJ2-4; D perhaps matches TRBD1 (5 bases). Germline V gene sequence: CDR1 SGHRS, CDR2 YFSETQ. V was clipped by 0 bases and J by 0 bases, with 13 bases between them. CDR3 size: 17 residues. CDR3 amino acids: CASSLGVGAIAKNIQYF. Written as DNA, the CDR3 is TGCGCCAGCAGCTTGGGAGTAGGGGCCATAGCCAAAAACATTCAGTACTTC.

V usage is TRBV15 and J usage is TRBJ1-4; 9 nucleotides line up with TRBD1. V lost 5 bases to trimming and J lost 15 bases; unmatched junction nucleotides: 19. The CDR3 totals 16 residues. Germline values: CDR1 LNHNV, CDR2 YYDKDF (reference sequence). CDR3 DNA sequence: TGTGCCACCAGCGGCCGACTAGGGACAGGGAATAGCCTAATGTTTTTT. Protein: CATSGRLGTGNSLMFF.

This clonotype was recorded at least ten times. The chain joins TRBV5-6 to TRBJ2-1; perhaps D is TRBD1 or TRBD2 (5 bases each). Germline V lookup: CDR1 SGHDT, CDR2 YYEEEE. V lost 6 bases to trimming and J lost 9 bases, with 13 bases between them. The CDR3 consists of 12 residues. The CDR3 reads CASTWGLGEQFF. For the CDR3, the DNA is TGTGCCAGCACCTGGGGGTTAGGTGAGCAGTTCTTC.

This clonotype was seen ten or more times. The chain employs TRBV6-4 and TRBJ2-1; 9 bases fit TRBD1. V lost 5 bases, J lost 9 bases, and 2 bases stayed unmatched. The CDR3 has 12 residues. CDR1 and CDR2 (germline): MRHNA, SNTAGT. The CDR3 sequence is CASSTTGGEQFF. The CDR3 DNA reads TGTGCCAGCAGTACGACAGGGGGTGAGCAGTTCTTC.

This clonotype was seen a handful of times. The chain recombines TRBV10-3 with TRBJ2-1, with TRBD2 matching 9 bases. V dropped 0 bases and J dropped 9; count of bases not matched to a gene: 3. The CDR3 spans 14 residues. CDR1 is ENHRY, CDR2 SYGVKD, per germline. CDR3 in DNA: TGTGCCATCAGTGAGTCCTCTAGCGGGGTTGAGCAGTTCTTC. Translating it yields CAISESSSGVEQFF.

This clonotype was seen a handful of times. The V gene is TRBV24-1, the J gene TRBJ2-5, with 10 bases that match TRBD1. The CDR3 is 17 residues long. V lost 6 bases, J lost 0 bases, and 9 bases stayed unmatched. Germline V gene lookup returns CDR1 KGHDR and CDR2 SFDVKD. CDR3 protein: CATSSGQGLGYQETQYF. CDR3 DNA: TGTGCCACCAGTTCGGGACAGGGGTTGGGGTACCAAGAGACCCAGTACTTC.

The chain couples TRBV7-9 to TRBJ1-6; 9 positions match TRBD1. The V and J ends lost 9 bases and 9 bases, in that order; junction bases with no gene match: 12. Germline V gene sequence: CDR1 SEHNR, CDR2 FQNEAQ (reference sequence). This CDR3 is built from 15 residues. The DNA for the CDR3 is TGTGCCAGTAGTCATGGGGACAGGGAAGGTTCACCCCTCCACTTT. It yields the protein CASSHGDREGSPLHF.

This clonotype was counted only a few times. The chain is built from TRBV6-1 and TRBJ1-1, with 7 nucleotides matching TRBD1. With 7 bases clipped from V and 5 bases from J, the junction kept 13 bases outside the gene matches. The CDR3 length is 15 residues. The germline V gene has CDR1 MNHNS and CDR2 SASEGT. The CDR3 loop is CASKDRLAKGTEAFF. In DNA, the CDR3 is TGTGCCAGCAAGGACAGGTTGGCAAAGGGTACTGAAGCTTTCTTT.

This clonotype occurred many times. The chain uses TRBV7-2 and TRBJ2-7; 7 bases align to TRBD2. The CDR3 is made up of 18 amino acids. Germline CDR1 SGHTA, CDR2 FQGNSA. V lost 0 bases, J lost 0 bases, and 11 bases stayed unmatched. CDR3 loop: CASSLAGRSGTHSYEQYF. The DNA of the CDR3 is TGTGCCAGCAGCTTAGCGGGGAGAAGCGGGACTCACTCCTACGAGCAGTACTTC.

The table lists this clonotype with many counts. V usage is TRBV4-3 and J usage is TRBJ2-2; 12 bases map to TRBD2. The CDR3 runs 17 residues. Germline lookup yields CDR1 LGHNA and CDR2 YSLEER. Trimming removed 1 base from V and 7 bases from J; junction bases left unmatched: 7. The DNA of the CDR3 is TGCGCCAGCAGCCAAGCACTAGCGGGAGGCTTCATCGGGGAGCTGTTTTTT. Its translation: CASSQALAGGFIGELFF.

CDR3 DNA sequence: TGTGCCAGCAGTGAATCTAGGAGGGGAATCGACACTGAAGCTTTCTTT. This codes for CASSESRRGIDTEAFF. J is TRBJ1-1 and V is TRBV6-1, with D possibly TRBD1 on 5 matching bases. The length of the CDR3 is 16 residues. Germline lookup yields CDR1 MNHNS and CDR2 SASEGT. V was shortened by 2 bases and J by 3 bases, with 16 bases between the two germline ends.

The sample holds many counts of this clonotype. V usage is TRBV5-6 and J usage is TRBJ2-7; D perhaps matches TRBD2 (7 bases). The CDR3 runs 14 residues. V was trimmed by 0 bases and J by 9 bases, leaving 16 bases between them. Germline lookup yields CDR1 SGHDT and CDR2 YYEEEE. The chain's CDR3 is CASSLEGGGLGQYF. The CDR3, as DNA: TGTGCCAGCAGCTTGGAAGGGGGAGGGCTTGGGCAGTACTTC.

This clonotype was detected ten times or more. The V call is TRBV7-9, the J call TRBJ2-1, with 7 positions matching TRBD2. J lost 1 base, V lost 9 bases, and 6 bases had no gene match. Germline CDR1 and CDR2: SEHNR and FQNEAQ (reference sequence). The CDR3 length is 14 residues. CDR3 bases: TGTGCCAGTAAGCGGGACCAATCCTACAATGAGCAGTTCTTC. It is translated as CASKRDQSYNEQFF. The full variable domain, with the rest looked up from reference TRBV7-9 and TRBJ2-1, is DTGVSQNPRHKITKRGQNVTFRCDPISEHNRLYWYRQTLGQGPEFLTYFQNEAQLEKSRLLSDRFSAERPKGSFSTLEIQRTEQGDSAMYLCASKRDQSYNEQFFGPGTRLTVL.

This clonotype was counted at least ten times. The rearrangement links TRBV12-3 or TRBV12-4 to TRBJ2-5, with a possible D match to TRBD1 (5 bases). The CDR3 sequence is 14 residues long. V was pared by 3 bases and J by 5 bases, with 13 bases between. CDR3: CASSLGRVRETQYF. DNA of the CDR3: TGTGCCAGCAGTTTGGGCAGGGTCAGGGAGACCCAGTACTTC.

In its sample, this clonotype was seen many times. The chain employs TRBV5-1 and TRBJ2-7, with D unresolved. Germline CDR1 is SGHRS and CDR2 is YFSETQ. Trimming pared 0 bases from V and 2 bases from J, leaving 3 bases between. The CDR3 is 12 residues long. DNA of the CDR3: TGCGCCAGCAGCTTGGGGGCCTACGAGCAGTACTTC. It is translated as CASSLGAYEQYF.

This clonotype was seen many times. The rearrangement links TRBV5-1 to TRBJ2-1; either TRBD1 or TRBD2 may supply D (5 bases each). V lost 10 bases and J 4 bases, leaving 12 bases between the germline ends. This CDR3 comprises 12 residues. Germline V gene sequence: CDR1 SGHRS, CDR2 YFSETQ. CDR3 in amino acids: CASGPGYNEQFF. The CDR3 bases are TGCGCCTCGGGACCCGGATACAATGAGCAGTTCTTC. Full variable domain (outside the CDR3, taken from reference TRBV5-1 and TRBJ2-1): KAGVTQTPRYLIKTRGQQVTLSCSPISGHRSVSWYQQTPGQGLQFLFEYFSETQRNKGNFPGRFSGRQFSNSRSEMNVSTLELGDSALYLCASGPGYNEQFFGPGTRLTVL.

This clonotype has ten or more counts. The chain uses TRBV29-1 and TRBJ1-1; D is ambiguous. CDR3 size: 10 residues. The V gene lost 4 bases and the J gene lost 11 bases, with 11 bases spanning the gap. Germline V lookup: CDR1 SQVTM, CDR2 ANQGSEA. Written as DNA, the CDR3 is TGCAGCGTTGTAGAAACCTCGGCTTTCTTT. Its translation is CSVVETSAFF.

This sequence joins TRBV14 and TRBJ2-1; D gene ambiguous. The V gene lost 4 bases and the J gene lost 2 bases, with 18 bases spanning the gap. There are 17 residues in the CDR3. Germline loops: CDR1 SGHDN, CDR2 FVKESK. DNA for the CDR3: TGTGCCAGCAGCCCGTCCCCGTTCGCGGCTACCTACAATGAGCAGTTCTTC. Protein product: CASSPSPFAATYNEQFF.

This clonotype was counted a few times. The chain couples TRBV10-3 to TRBJ2-7; 11 nucleotides align to TRBD2. Germline V lookup: CDR1 ENHRY, CDR2 SYGVKD. The CDR3 totals 15 residues. The V gene end was trimmed by 5 bases and the J gene end by 2 bases; junction bases not matched to a gene: 5. This CDR3 reads CAISQLAGVTYEQYF. CDR3 DNA: TGTGCCATCAGTCAACTAGCGGGAGTTACCTACGAGCAGTACTTC.

This clonotype was seen at least ten times. The V gene is TRBV29-1, the J gene TRBJ2-1; 9 bases align to TRBD1. The CDR3 runs to 13 residues. The germline V gene has CDR1 SQVTM and CDR2 ANQGSEA. Germline trimming cut 7 bases from V and 4 bases from J; bases unmatched to any gene: 5. The chain's CDR3 is CSASGQGYNEQFF. In DNA, the CDR3 is TGCAGCGCTTCAGGACAGGGGTACAATGAGCAGTTCTTC.

This clonotype has a count of ten or more. CDR3 in amino acids: CASSLYLLSGSRRGTDTQYF. The CDR3, as DNA: TGTGCCAGCAGCTTATATCTTCTGTCGGGGAGCCGCCGGGGCACAGATACGCAGTATTTT. The chain is built from TRBV7-9 and TRBJ2-3; D possibly corresponds to TRBD2 (5 bases). Trimming stripped 2 bases from V and 1 base from J, with 25 bases between. The CDR3 has 20 amino acids. Germline lookup yields CDR1 SEHNR and CDR2 FQNEAQ (reference sequence).

This chain joins TRBV5-1 and TRBJ2-7, with TRBD1 identical over 9 bases. Looked up from germline, CDR1 is SGHRS and CDR2 is YFSETQ. The CDR3 extends over 17 amino acids. V gave up 5 bases and J gave up 4 bases; unmatched junction bases: 16. CDR3 in amino acids: CASRGGSLRDREYEQYF. CDR3 DNA sequence: TGCGCCAGCAGAGGGGGGTCGCTACGGGACAGGGAATACGAGCAGTACTTC.

This clonotype was counted between two and nine times. The rearrangement links TRBV7-2 to TRBJ2-7; no clear D. CDR1 is SGHTA, CDR2 FQGNSA, per germline. This CDR3 is 15 amino acids long. Trimming removed 5 bases from V and 3 bases from J, with 17 bases in between. The CDR3 region is CASSTGWQTSYEQYF. The CDR3 DNA follows: TGTGCCAGCAGCACCGGGTGGCAGACCAGCTACGAGCAGTACTTC.

This clonotype appeared many times. The genes are TRBV18 and TRBJ2-1, with D hard to call. Deletions cut 3 bases from V and 10 bases from J, with 10 bases between. This CDR3 has 12 residues. CDR1 is KGHSH and CDR2 is LQKENI in the germline V gene. In DNA, the CDR3 is TGTGCCAGCTCACCCCAGGATAAGGAGCAGTTCTTC. Translated, it gives CASSPQDKEQFF.

The chain recombines TRBV5-6 with TRBJ2-7; 7 bases match TRBD1. Looked up from germline, CDR1 is SGHDT and CDR2 is YYEEEE. With 2 bases clipped from V and 4 bases from J, the junction kept 12 bases outside the gene matches. CDR3 size: 16 residues. CDR3 nucleotide sequence: TGTGCCAGCAGCTTTCGGCCGAGACAGGGTATTTACGAGCAGTACTTC. Amino acid sequence: CASSFRPRQGIYEQYF.

This clonotype appeared many times. The chain links TRBV7-9 to TRBJ2-5; a weak D match, TRBD2 (5 bases). Germline CDR1 is SEHNR and CDR2 is FQNEAQ (reference sequence). The CDR3 totals 15 residues. With 2 bases removed from V and 2 bases from J, the gap between germline ends came to 12 bases. CDR3 sequence: CASSLRAAFQETQYF. For the CDR3, the DNA is TGTGCCAGCAGCTTAAGAGCGGCCTTTCAAGAGACCCAGTACTTC.

This clonotype was seen only a few times. This rearrangement joins TRBV30 to TRBJ1-2; no firm D call. This CDR3 contains 11 residues. Germline CDR1 and CDR2: GTSNPN and SVGIG (reference sequence). The V and J ends lost 5 bases and 7 bases respectively, with 11 bases between them. DNA of the CDR3: TGTGCCTGGTACCGGACGTCTGGCTACACCTTC. This sequence encodes CAWYRTSGYTF.

The rearrangement joins TRBV2 to TRBJ1-1; weak D call: TRBD1 (5 bases). This CDR3 is built from 15 residues. Germline CDR1 reads SNHLY; CDR2 reads FYNNEI. V was cut by 11 bases and J by 5 bases, with 24 bases left in between. In DNA form, the CDR3 reads TGTGCCCGAATCGGCAGGGATGTATCGGAGACTGAAGCTTTCTTT. Protein sequence: CARIGRDVSETEAFF. The entire variable domain, with the rest obtained from reference TRBV2 and TRBJ1-1, is as follows: EPEVTQTPSHQVTQMGQEVILRCVPISNHLYFYWYRQILGQKVEFLVSFYNNEISEKSEIFDDQFSVERPDGSNFTLKIRSTKLEDSAMYFCARIGRDVSETEAFFGQGTRLTVV.

The chain is built from TRBV25-1 and TRBJ2-7; 8 bases align to TRBD1. Germline CDR1 and CDR2: MGHDK and SYGVNS. The CDR3 consists of 15 residues. V trimming: 4 bases; J trimming: 2 bases; junction bases outside the gene matches: 7. The DNA for the CDR3 is TGTGCCAGCAGTGGGACAGGGAAAGGGACCTACGAGCAGTACTTC. This gives the protein CASSGTGKGTYEQYF.

The table lists this clonotype with many counts. The chain couples TRBV7-9 to TRBJ2-3; no clear D gene. The germline CDR1 and CDR2 sequences are SEHNR and FQNEAQ (reference sequence). Trimming cost V 2 bases and J 5 bases, with 11 bases left between them. This CDR3 has 14 residues. DNA for the CDR3: TGTGCCAGCAGCTTAACGGCCGGTGTAGATACGCAGTATTTT. Translating gives CASSLTAGVDTQYF.

The table lists this clonotype with many counts. The genes are TRBV7-2 and TRBJ2-5, with TRBD2 matching 8 bases. The CDR3 runs to 15 residues. Per germline, CDR1 SGHTA and CDR2 FQGNSA. The J segment lost 1 base and the V segment lost 2 bases, leaving 3 bases of the junction unmatched. The CDR3 nucleotides are TGTGCCAGCAGCTTACTAGCGGGCCCCCAAGAGACCCAGTACTTC. Translated: CASSLLAGPQETQYF. The full variable domain, rest sourced from reference TRBV7-2 and TRBJ2-5, is GAGVSQSPSNKVTEKGKDVELRCDPISGHTALYWYRQSLGQGLEFLIYFQGNSAPDKSGLPSDRFSAERTGGSVSTLTIQRTQQEDSAVYLCASSLLAGPQETQYFGPGTRLLVL.

This clonotype has more than one count but fewer than ten. The rearrangement joins TRBV20-1 to TRBJ2-1; D call uncertain. This CDR3 is built from 13 residues. V gave up 2 bases and J gave up 6 bases, with 11 bases separating them. The germline V gene has CDR1 DFQATT and CDR2 SNEGSKA (reference sequence). The CDR3 region is CSARTPWGNEQFF. CDR3 DNA: TGCAGTGCTAGAACCCCTTGGGGCAATGAGCAGTTCTTC.